This TCR beta chain was observed in a study of T cell responses to AZD1222 COVID-19 vaccine. This clone was seen a single time. The V and J ends lost 2 bases and 4 bases, in that order; junction bases with no gene match: 5. The CDR3 is 14 residues long. The germline CDR1 and CDR2 sequences are GTSNPN and SVGIG (reference sequence). Assay used: immunoSEQ multiplex PCR; TCRdb lists only in-frame clones, some missing. The profile shows roughly 160,000 clones, roughly 90% of them singletons. The V gene is TRBV30, the J gene TRBJ1-1; TRBD1 matches at 9 bases. The material was peripheral blood, obtained on day 0 of AZD1222 vaccination. This clonotype originated in an adult in good health. For the CDR3, the DNA is TGTGCCTGGAGTCCGGGACAGGGTGGCACTGAAGCTTTCTTT. It encodes CAWSPGQGGTEAFF.